This T cell receptor (beta chain) was sequenced during a study of cytomegalovirus exposure and HLA in healthy donors. The study ran its PCR with 60 Vbeta and 13 Jbeta primers. Some clones are missing from TCRdb's copy, which holds only in-frame ones; the method was immunoSEQ multiplex PCR. The sample has about 200,000 clones, 75% to 90% seen once. Trimming shortened V by 4 bases and J by 2 bases, and 15 bases separated the two germline ends. Germline V gene data show CDR1 as SQVTM and CDR2 as ANQGSEA. The CDR3 has 15 residues. The chain recombines TRBV29-1 with TRBJ2-1; weak D call: TRBD2 (6 bases). This clonotype was obtained from a woman aged 25-40 years in good health and CMV-seronegative. Sequencing was performed on PBMCs. CDR3 region: CSVAYREFAYNEQFF. The CDR3 coding sequence is TGCAGCGTTGCTTACCGGGAGTTCGCCTACAATGAGCAGTTCTTC.